This T cell receptor beta chain derives from a study of T cell clonotyping in hematopoietic cell transplantation. J gave up 2 bases and V 5 bases, and 6 bases lay outside the gene matches. This CDR3 is 15 amino acids long. Germline V lookup: CDR1 SGHDT, CDR2 YYEEEE. Some clones are missing from TCRdb's copy, which holds only in-frame ones; the method was immunoSEQ multiplex PCR. The sample carries tens of thousands of clones, roughly 96% recorded once. The J gene is TRBJ2-1, the V gene TRBV5-6; 8 bases are a match to TRBD1. This sequence originates from a man in his thirties or forties in good health. Some clones in this sample may be carry-over from other donors' samples. Sequenced: peripheral blood mononuclear cells. In DNA form, the CDR3 reads TGTGCCAGCAGGTATGGCAGGGGGCCCTACAATGAGCAGTTCTTC. Translating it yields CASRYGRGPYNEQFF. The variable domain in full, with the rest retrieved from reference TRBV5-6 and TRBJ2-1, is DAGVTQSPTHLIKTRGQQVTLRCSPKSGHDTVSWYQQALGQGPQFIFQYYEEEERQRGNFPDRFSGHQFPNYSSELNVNALLLGDSALYLCASRYGRGPYNEQFFGPGTRLTVL.